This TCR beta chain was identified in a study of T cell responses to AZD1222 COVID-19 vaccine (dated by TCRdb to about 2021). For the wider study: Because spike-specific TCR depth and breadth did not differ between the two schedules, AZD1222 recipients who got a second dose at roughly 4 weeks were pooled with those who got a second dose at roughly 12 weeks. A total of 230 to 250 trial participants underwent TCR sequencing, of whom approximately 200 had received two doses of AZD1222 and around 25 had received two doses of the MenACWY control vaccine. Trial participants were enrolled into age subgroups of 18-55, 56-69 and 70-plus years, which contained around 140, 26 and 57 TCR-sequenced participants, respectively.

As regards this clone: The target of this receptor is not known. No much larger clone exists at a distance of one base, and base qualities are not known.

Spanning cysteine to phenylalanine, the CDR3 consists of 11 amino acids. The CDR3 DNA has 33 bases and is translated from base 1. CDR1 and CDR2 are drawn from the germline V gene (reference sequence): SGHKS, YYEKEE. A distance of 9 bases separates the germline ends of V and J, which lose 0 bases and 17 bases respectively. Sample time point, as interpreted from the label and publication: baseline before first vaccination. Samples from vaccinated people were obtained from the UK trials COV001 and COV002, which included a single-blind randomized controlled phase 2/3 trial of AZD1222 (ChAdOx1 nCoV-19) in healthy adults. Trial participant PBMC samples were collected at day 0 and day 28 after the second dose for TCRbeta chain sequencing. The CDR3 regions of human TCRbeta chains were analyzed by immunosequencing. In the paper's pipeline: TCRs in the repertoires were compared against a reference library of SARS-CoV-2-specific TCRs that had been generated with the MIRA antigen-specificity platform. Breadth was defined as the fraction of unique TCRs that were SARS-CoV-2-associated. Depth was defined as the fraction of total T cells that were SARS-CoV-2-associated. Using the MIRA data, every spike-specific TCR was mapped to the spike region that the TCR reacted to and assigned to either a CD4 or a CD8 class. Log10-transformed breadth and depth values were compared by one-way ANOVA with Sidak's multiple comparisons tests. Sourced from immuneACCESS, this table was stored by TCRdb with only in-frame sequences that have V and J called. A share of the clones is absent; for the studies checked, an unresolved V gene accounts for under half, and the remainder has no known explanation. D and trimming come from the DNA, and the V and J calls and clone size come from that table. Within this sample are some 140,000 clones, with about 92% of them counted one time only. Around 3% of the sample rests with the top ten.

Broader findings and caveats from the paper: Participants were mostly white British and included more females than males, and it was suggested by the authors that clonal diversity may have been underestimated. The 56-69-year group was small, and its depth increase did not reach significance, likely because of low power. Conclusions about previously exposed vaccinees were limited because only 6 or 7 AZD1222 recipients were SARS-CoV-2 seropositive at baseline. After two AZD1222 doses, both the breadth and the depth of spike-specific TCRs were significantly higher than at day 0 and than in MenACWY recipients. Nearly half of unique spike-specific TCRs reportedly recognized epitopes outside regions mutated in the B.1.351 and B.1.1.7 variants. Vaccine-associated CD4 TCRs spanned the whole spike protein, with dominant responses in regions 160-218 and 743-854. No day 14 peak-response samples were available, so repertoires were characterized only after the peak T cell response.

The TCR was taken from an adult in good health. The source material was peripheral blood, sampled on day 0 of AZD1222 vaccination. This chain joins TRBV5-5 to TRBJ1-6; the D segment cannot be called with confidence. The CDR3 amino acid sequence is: CASSLAGAVHF. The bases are TGTGCCAGCAGCTTGGCGGGAGCGGTCCACTTT.